These 9 T cell receptor beta chains share one sample of origin, sequenced in a study of T-cell memory formation after mild COVID-19 (dated by TCRdb to 2020 to 2022). Library preparation employed 5' RACE. Data came from an Illumina NovaSeq 6000. TCRdb itself trimmed the public reads at Q25 with fastp, ran MiXCR and retained productive beta chains. Rows are combined by CDR3 protein, so each entry shows the most common genes and DNA. This sample lists about 170,000 distinct CDR3 sequences; over 10% were detected once. Approximately 3.5% of the sample rests with the top ten. Sequencing was carried out using PBMCs or a T cell subset sorted from them (not recorded which). These receptors came from a man between 18 and 35 years old who had mild COVID-19 (a few samples of this study predate the infection). The sample titles of this study are shuffled in the database, so cell type and time point are left out; the donor was told from shared clones.

This sequence joins TRBV4-1 and TRBJ2-2, with TRBD1 as a possible D gene (5 bases). Germline V gene data show CDR1 as MGHRA and CDR2 as YSYEKL. CDR3 size: 15 residues. Trimming took 1 base from V and 5 from J, leaving 11 bases between them. The CDR3: CASSQGNQGTGELFF. The DNA for the CDR3 is TGCGCCAGCAGCCAAGGAAACCAGGGTACCGGGGAGCTGTTTTTT.

This chain connects TRBV7-2 to TRBJ2-2, with 11 nucleotides matching TRBD2. The V segment lost 3 bases and the J segment 6 bases; nucleotides outside the gene matches: 0. The germline V gene has CDR1 SGHTA and CDR2 FQGNSA. CDR3 length: 14 amino acids. Written as DNA, the CDR3 is TGTGCCAGCAGCTTTAGCGGGGGGGCCGGGGAGCTGTTTTTT. The encoded protein is CASSFSGGAGELFF.

The chain carries TRBV4-1 and TRBJ2-7; a possible D gene is TRBD1 (6 bases). Trimming removed 4 bases from V and 3 bases from J, with 10 bases in between. Per the germline V gene, CDR1 is MGHRA and CDR2 is YSYEKL. The CDR3 runs 13 residues. The chain's CDR3 is CASSLTGNYEQYF. For the CDR3, the DNA is TGCGCCAGCAGCCTGACAGGCAACTACGAGCAGTACTTC.

Ten or more counts support this clonotype. This chain joins TRBV7-3 and TRBJ2-7, with 10 bases lining up with TRBD1. V shed 5 bases, J shed 9 bases, and the junction held 13 bases outside the gene matches. Germline V gene lookup returns CDR1 SGHTA and CDR2 FQGTGA. The CDR3 is 15 amino acids. The CDR3, as DNA: TGTGCCAGCAGCCAGACCGGACAGGGGGATGTCGGGCAGTACTTC. Protein product: CASSQTGQGDVGQYF.

This clonotype has more than one count but fewer than ten. The chain recombines TRBV20-1 with TRBJ2-2; tentatively, D is TRBD2 (6 bases). The germline gives CDR1 DFQATT, CDR2 SNEGSKA (reference sequence). Between the trimmed V and J ends, which lost 2 bases and 4 bases, there was a span of 20 bases. The CDR3 length is 17 residues. In nucleotides, the CDR3 is TGCAGTGCTAGACCACCCGCCGGGACTTTACGCACCGGGGAGCTGTTTTTT. Protein sequence: CSARPPAGTLRTGELFF.

The chain couples TRBV4-1 to TRBJ2-7, with D perhaps TRBD1 (5 bases). Germline V CDR1 and CDR2: MGHRA, YSYEKL. V was clipped by 0 bases and J by 8 bases, with 5 bases between them. CDR3 length: 11 amino acids. CDR3 residues: CASSQEDKQYF. The CDR3 DNA reads TGCGCCAGCAGCCAAGAGGACAAGCAGTACTTC.

The CDR3 DNA is TGTGCCAGCTCACCAACCCCAGCCTCTAACTATGGCTACACCTTC. Amino acid sequence: CASSPTPASNYGYTF. The chain has TRBV18 and TRBJ1-2; D is uncertain. Deletions cut 2 bases from V and 0 bases from J, with 10 bases between. Germline V gene sequence: CDR1 KGHSH, CDR2 LQKENI. CDR3 length: 15 residues.

In this sample, this clonotype turned up a few times. The CDR3 DNA follows: TGTGCCAGCAGCTCCCTAGCCCCGGGCCCCCTCCACTTT. This encodes CASSSLAPGPLHF. This chain connects TRBV7-2 to TRBJ1-6; D is unclear. Germline assignment: CDR1 SGHTA and CDR2 FQGNSA. The V end lost 4 bases, the J end lost 13 bases, and 14 bases lay between the germline ends. The CDR3 runs to 13 residues.

In its sample, this clonotype was seen a few times. The rearrangement links TRBV5-1 to TRBJ2-5; the D gene could be TRBD1 or TRBD2 (5 bases each). Per germline, CDR1 SGHRS and CDR2 YFSETQ. The CDR3 sequence is 14 residues long. V lost 2 bases and J 4 bases, leaving 12 bases between the germline ends. This CDR3 reads CASSFSRAGETQYF. For the CDR3, the DNA is TGCGCCAGCAGCTTCTCCAGGGCGGGAGAGACCCAGTACTTC.